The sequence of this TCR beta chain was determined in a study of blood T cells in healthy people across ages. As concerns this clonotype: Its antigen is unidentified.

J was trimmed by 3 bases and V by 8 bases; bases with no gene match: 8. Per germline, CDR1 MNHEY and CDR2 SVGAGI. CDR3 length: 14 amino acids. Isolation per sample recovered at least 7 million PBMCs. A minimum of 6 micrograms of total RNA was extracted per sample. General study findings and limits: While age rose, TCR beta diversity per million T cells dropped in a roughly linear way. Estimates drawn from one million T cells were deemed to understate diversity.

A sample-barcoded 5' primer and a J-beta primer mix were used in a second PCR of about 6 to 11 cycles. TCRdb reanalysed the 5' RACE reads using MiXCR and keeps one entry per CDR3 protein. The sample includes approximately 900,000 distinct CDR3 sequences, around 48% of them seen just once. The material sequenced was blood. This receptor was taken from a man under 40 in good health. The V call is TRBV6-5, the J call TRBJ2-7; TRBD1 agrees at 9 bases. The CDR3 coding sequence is TGTGCCAGCGAACCCACAGGGGGCGGCTACGAGCAGTACTTC. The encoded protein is CASEPTGGGYEQYF.